Detailed here is one T cell receptor (beta chain). Its antigen is still unknown. This record comes from a study of cytomegalovirus exposure and HLA in healthy donors. Study-wide points: According to an earlier analysis, most TCR beta V segments yielded productive rearrangements about 87% or about 30% of the time.

PCR involved 60 Vbeta and 13 Jbeta primers. This table comes from immunoSEQ multiplex PCR, and its TCRdb copy is limited to in-frame clones, with some not included. The sample holds around 140,000 clones. The CDR3 covers 14 residues. The ends were cut back, 5 bases at V and 2 bases at J, with 12 bases in the middle. The germline V gene has CDR1 SEHNR and CDR2 FQNEAQ (reference sequence). The specimen sequenced was PBMCs. The receptor was derived from a woman aged 40 to 50 in good health and CMV-seronegative. The rearrangement uses TRBV7-9 and TRBJ2-5, with D possibly being TRBD1 (6 bases). The CDR3 spells CASSAQQGQETQYF. CDR3 DNA: TGTGCCAGCAGCGCCCAACAGGGACAAGAGACCCAGTACTTC.